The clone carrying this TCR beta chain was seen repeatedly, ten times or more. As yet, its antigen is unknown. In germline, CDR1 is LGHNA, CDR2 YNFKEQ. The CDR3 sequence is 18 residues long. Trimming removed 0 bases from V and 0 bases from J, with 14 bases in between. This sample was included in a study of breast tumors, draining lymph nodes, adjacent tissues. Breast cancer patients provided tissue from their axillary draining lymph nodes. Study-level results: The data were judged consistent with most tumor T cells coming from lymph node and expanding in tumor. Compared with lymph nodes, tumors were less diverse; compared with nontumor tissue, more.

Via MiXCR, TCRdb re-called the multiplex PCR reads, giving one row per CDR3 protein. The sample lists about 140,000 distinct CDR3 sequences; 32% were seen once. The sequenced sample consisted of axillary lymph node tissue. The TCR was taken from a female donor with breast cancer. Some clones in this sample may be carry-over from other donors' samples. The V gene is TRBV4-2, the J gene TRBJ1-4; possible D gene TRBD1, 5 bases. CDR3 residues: CASSQDPAMGATNEKLFF. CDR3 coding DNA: TGTGCCAGCAGCCAAGACCCCGCGATGGGGGCAACTAATGAAAAACTGTTTTTT.